Below, 5 T cell receptor beta chains from the same sample are listed, as sequenced in a study of OX40 agonist ivuxolimab in advanced cancers. TCRdb keeps only in-frame clones here, not all; method: immunoSEQ multiplex PCR. The data show tens of thousands of clones, approximately 90% seen once. This sample comprised CD4+ or CD8+ T cells sorted from blood, obtained in a trial of the OX40 agonist ivuxolimab. The receptor set was obtained from an adult with an advanced solid tumor such as melanoma, head and neck, liver or kidney cancer.

V is TRBV30 and J is TRBJ2-1, with D tentatively TRBD2 (6 bases). Germline CDR1 GTSNPN, CDR2 SVGIG (reference sequence). V was trimmed by 1 base and J by 0 bases, leaving 10 bases between them. The CDR3 loop spans 15 amino acids. In DNA form, the CDR3 reads TGTGCCTGGAGTGGTAGCGGAAGCTCCTACAATGAGCAGTTCTTC. This sequence encodes CAWSGSGSSYNEQFF.

This chain uses TRBV9 with TRBJ2-7; a possible D gene is TRBD1 (5 bases). V lost 0 bases to trimming and J lost 3 bases, with 13 bases between them. CDR1 is SGDLS, CDR2 YYNGEE, per germline. This CDR3 region has 15 residues. The CDR3 bases are TGTGCCAGCAGCGTAGGAACCCAGGGTCTCTACGAGCAGTACTTC. Encoded protein: CASSVGTQGLYEQYF.

The CDR3 loop is CASSRRVQETQYF. The CDR3, as DNA: TGCGCCAGCAGCCGGAGGGTCCAAGAGACCCAGTACTTC. The V and J genes are TRBV4-1 and TRBJ2-5; D perhaps matches TRBD2 (6 bases). CDR1 and CDR2 (germline): MGHRA, YSYEKL. Trimming stripped 4 bases from V and 1 base from J, with 7 bases between. The CDR3 contains 13 residues.

The chain has TRBV11-2 and TRBJ2-3, with 7 positions matching TRBD2. This CDR3 region has 16 residues. The germline V gene has CDR1 SGHAT and CDR2 FQNNGV. The J segment lost 5 bases and the V segment lost 5 bases, leaving 13 bases of the junction unmatched. CDR3 loop: CASSPLRGTGGDTQYF. The CDR3 coding sequence is TGTGCCAGCAGCCCATTGCGGGGGACGGGGGGAGATACGCAGTATTTT. Supplemented by reference TRBV11-2 and TRBJ2-3, the full variable domain reads EAGVAQSPRYKIIEKRQSVAFWCNPISGHATLYWYQQILGQGPKLLIQFQNNGVVDDSQLPKDRFSAERLKGVDSTLKIQPAKLEDSAVYLCASSPLRGTGGDTQYFGPGTRLTVL.

CDR3 sequence: CASGFDTQYF. In DNA form, the CDR3 reads TGTGCCAGCGGGTTTGATACGCAGTATTTT. The chain joins TRBV5-8 to TRBJ2-3; D unclear. Germline V gives CDR1 SGHTS, CDR2 YDEGEE. Trimming took 7 bases from V and 6 from J, leaving 6 bases between them. This CDR3 has 10 amino acids.